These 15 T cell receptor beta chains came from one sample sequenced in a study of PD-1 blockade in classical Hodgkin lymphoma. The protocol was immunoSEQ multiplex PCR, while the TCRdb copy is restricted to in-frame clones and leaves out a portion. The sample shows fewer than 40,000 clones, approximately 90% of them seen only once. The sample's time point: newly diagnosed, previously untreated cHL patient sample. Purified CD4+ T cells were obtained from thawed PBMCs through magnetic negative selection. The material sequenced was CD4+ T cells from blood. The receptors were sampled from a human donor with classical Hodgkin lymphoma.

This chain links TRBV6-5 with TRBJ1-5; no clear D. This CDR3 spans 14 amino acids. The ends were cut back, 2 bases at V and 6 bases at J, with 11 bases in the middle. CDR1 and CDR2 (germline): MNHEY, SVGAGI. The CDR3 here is CASSYNVESQPQHF. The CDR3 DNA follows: TGTGCCAGCAGTTACAATGTTGAGAGTCAGCCCCAGCATTTT.

CDR3 nucleotides: TGTGCCAGCTCACCAGCTAGCGGTTACGAGCAGTACTTC. Residues: CASSPASGYEQYF. V and J are TRBV18 and TRBJ2-7; 7 nucleotides match TRBD2. CDR3 length: 13 amino acids. Germline trimming cut 2 bases from V and 4 bases from J; bases unmatched to any gene: 2. CDR1 is KGHSH and CDR2 is LQKENI in the germline V gene.

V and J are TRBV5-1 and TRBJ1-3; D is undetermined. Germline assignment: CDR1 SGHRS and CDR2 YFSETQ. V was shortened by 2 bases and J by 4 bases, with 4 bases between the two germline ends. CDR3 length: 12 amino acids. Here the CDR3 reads CASSFTGNTIYF. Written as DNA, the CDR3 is TGCGCCAGCAGCTTTACAGGAAACACCATATATTTT.

CDR3 residues: CASSLGNAVGNTIYF. Written as DNA, the CDR3 is TGTGCCAGCAGCTTGGGCAACGCGGTGGGAAACACCATATATTTT. This chain joins TRBV11-2 and TRBJ1-3, with D unclear. The CDR3 has 15 residues. Trimming cost V 3 bases and J 4 bases, with 13 bases left between them. Germline-derived CDR1 and CDR2 are SGHAT and FQNNGV.

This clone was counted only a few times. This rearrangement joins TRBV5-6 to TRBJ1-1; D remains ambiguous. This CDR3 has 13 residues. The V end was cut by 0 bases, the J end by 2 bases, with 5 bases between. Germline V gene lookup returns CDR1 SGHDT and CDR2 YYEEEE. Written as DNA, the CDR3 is TGTGCCAGCAGCTTGGAGGGAAACACTGAAGCTTTCTTT. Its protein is CASSLEGNTEAFF.

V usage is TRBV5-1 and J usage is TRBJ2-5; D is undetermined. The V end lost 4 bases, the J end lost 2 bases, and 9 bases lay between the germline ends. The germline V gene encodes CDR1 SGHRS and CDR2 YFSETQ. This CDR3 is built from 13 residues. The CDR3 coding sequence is TGCGCCAGCAGCCAGACGGCTCAAGAGACCCAGTACTTC. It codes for CASSQTAQETQYF. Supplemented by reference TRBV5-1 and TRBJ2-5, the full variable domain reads KAGVTQTPRYLIKTRGQQVTLSCSPISGHRSVSWYQQTPGQGLQFLFEYFSETQRNKGNFPGRFSGRQFSNSRSEMNVSTLELGDSALYLCASSQTAQETQYFGPGTRLLVL.

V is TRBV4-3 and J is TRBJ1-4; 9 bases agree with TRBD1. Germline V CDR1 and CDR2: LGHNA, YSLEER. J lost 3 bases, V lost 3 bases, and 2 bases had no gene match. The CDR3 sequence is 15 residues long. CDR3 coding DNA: TGCGCCAGCAGCCAGAGGACAGGGGCTAATGAAAAACTGTTTTTT. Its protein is CASSQRTGANEKLFF.

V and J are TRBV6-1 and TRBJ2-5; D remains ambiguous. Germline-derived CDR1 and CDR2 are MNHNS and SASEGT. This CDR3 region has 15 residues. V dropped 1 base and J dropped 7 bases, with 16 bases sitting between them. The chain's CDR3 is CASSEGYPQDGTQYF. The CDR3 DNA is TGTGCCAGCAGTGAAGGGTACCCCCAGGACGGGACCCAGTACTTC.

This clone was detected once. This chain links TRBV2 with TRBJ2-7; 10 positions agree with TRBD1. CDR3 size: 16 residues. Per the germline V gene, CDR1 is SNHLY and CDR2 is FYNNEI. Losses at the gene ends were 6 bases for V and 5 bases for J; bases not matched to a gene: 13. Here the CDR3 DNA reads TGTGCCAGCAGGGATCTCGGGACAGGGGCTAGCAACGAGCAGTACTTC. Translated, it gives CASRDLGTGASNEQYF.

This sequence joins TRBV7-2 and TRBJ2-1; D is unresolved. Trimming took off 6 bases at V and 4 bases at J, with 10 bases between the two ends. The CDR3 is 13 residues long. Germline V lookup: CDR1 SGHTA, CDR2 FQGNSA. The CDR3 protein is CASRESVYNEQFF. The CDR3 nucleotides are TGTGCCAGCAGGGAATCGGTATACAATGAGCAGTTCTTC.

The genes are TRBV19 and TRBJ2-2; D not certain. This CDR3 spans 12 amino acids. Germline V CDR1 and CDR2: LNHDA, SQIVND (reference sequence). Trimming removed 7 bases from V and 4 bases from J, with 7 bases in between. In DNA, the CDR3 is TGTGCCAGTACTCGGCCCACCGGGGAGCTGTTTTTT. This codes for CASTRPTGELFF.

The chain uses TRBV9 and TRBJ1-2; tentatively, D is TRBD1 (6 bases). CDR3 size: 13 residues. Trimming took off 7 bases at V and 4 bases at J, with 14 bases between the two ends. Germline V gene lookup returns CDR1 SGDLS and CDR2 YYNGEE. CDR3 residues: CASGRGDGYGYTF. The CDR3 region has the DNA TGTGCCAGCGGAAGGGGGGACGGCTATGGCTACACCTTC.

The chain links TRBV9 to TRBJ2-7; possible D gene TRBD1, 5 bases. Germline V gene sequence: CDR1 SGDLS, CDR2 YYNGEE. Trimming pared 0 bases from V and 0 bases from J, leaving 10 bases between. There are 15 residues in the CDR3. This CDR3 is CASSVDRYLSYEQYF. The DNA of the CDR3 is TGTGCCAGCAGCGTAGACAGGTACCTCTCCTACGAGCAGTACTTC.

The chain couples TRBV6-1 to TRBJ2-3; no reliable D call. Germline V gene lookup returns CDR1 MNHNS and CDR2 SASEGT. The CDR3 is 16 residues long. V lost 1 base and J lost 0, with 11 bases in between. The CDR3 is CASSEGHKPSTDTQYF. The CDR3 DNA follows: TGTGCCAGCAGTGAAGGGCACAAGCCCAGCACAGATACGCAGTATTTT.

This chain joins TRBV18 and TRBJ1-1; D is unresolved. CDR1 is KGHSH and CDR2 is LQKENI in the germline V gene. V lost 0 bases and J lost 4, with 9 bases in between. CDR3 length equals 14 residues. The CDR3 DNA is TGTGCCAGCTCACCACCATCGGGGAGCACTGAAGCTTTCTTT. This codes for CASSPPSGSTEAFF.